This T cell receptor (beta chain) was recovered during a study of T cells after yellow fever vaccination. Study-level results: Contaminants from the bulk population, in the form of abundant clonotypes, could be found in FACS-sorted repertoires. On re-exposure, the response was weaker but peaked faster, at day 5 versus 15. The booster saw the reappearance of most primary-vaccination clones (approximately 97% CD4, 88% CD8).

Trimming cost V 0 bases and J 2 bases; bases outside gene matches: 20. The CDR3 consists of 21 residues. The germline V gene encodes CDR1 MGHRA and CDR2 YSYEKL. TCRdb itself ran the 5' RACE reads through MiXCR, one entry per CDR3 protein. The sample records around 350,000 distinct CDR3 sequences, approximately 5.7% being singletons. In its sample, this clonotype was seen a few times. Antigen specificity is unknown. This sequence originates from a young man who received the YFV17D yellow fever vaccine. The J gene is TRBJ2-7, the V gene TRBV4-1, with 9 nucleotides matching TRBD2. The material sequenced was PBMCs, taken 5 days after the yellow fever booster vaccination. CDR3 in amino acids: CASSQDQVASGNKIQTYEQYF. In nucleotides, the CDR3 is TGCGCCAGCAGCCAAGATCAGGTGGCTAGCGGGAATAAAATTCAAACCTACGAGCAGTACTTC.